The source of this T cell receptor beta chain is a study of Graves' ophthalmopathy and Graves' hyperthyroidism. Study-level information: Sampling took place at initial diagnosis, with peripheral blood obtained before any treatment.

This clonotype was observed at least ten times. Calling hyperthyroidism stable required that no ophthalmopathy show up within 18 months of follow-up. Included hyperthyroidism patients were aged 18 to 65 and newly diagnosed (under 2 months' duration). Orbital computed tomography and thyroid ultrasound, along with TRAb, serum thyroxine and clinical symptoms, underpinned diagnosis. RNA transcripts were the template, and TCR beta CDR3 regions were amplified from them. Following a first-round RT-PCR that used HTBI primers, a second-round multiplex PCR was carried out. From the multiplex PCR reads, TCRdb called clonotypes with MiXCR, one entry per CDR3 protein. The sample includes about 390,000 distinct CDR3 sequences, 15% to 20% of them seen just once. Trimming stripped 2 bases from V and 10 bases from J, with 14 bases between. Germline assignment: CDR1 MNHNS and CDR2 SASEGT. This CDR3 is 13 amino acids long.

V usage is TRBV6-1 and J usage is TRBJ1-1, with no clear D. This sequence originates from an adult woman with stable Graves' hyperthyroidism. The sequenced sample consisted of peripheral blood. The CDR3 reads CASSESALVIAFF. CDR3 bases: TGTGCCAGCAGTGAATCCGCCCTTGTTATAGCTTTCTTT.